This TCR beta chain stems from a study of graft-versus-host responses after intestinal transplantation. Findings and limits, study-wide: High graft-versus-host to host-versus-graft clonal ratios were seen in allografts of patients with graft-donor T cell macrochimerism.

The germline gives CDR1 MNHNS, CDR2 SASEGT. The CDR3 totals 13 residues. V was shortened by 4 bases and J by 7 bases, with 13 bases between the two germline ends. About this clone: Its cognate antigen is unknown.

Profiled with immunoSEQ multiplex PCR; TCRdb holds only in-frame clones, not every one. This sample has about 97,000 clones; approximately 92% occur once, and the top ten carry around 15%. The V call is TRBV6-1, the J call TRBJ1-2, with a possible D match to TRBD1 (5 bases). The sequence was obtained from a human patient who received an intestinal transplant, so some T cells may come from the graft donor. This specimen consisted of PBMCs, obtained 453 days after intestinal transplant. The CDR3 sequence: CASSVWGEGGYTF. The CDR3 region has the DNA TGTGCCAGCAGTGTGTGGGGGGAGGGTGGCTACACCTTC.